This T cell receptor (beta chain) was obtained from a study of cytomegalovirus exposure and HLA in healthy donors. Study background: Approximately 81% of some 390 genotyped donors fell in the Caucasian-associated ancestry cluster.

General observations from the study: After further analysis at a later stage, 16,951 TCR beta sequences were associated with HLA alleles at 0.05 false discovery rate. A later analysis reportedly found fewer N-insertions in an Asian-associated ancestry cluster than the roughly 670-donor mean. The authors later linked a missense DCLRE1C variant to TCR beta V- and J-gene trimming.

This CDR3 is 16 amino acids long. CDR1 is SGDLS, CDR2 YYNGEE, per germline. With 2 bases removed from V and 5 bases from J, the gap between germline ends came to 18 bases. PCR employed 60 Vbeta and 13 Jbeta primers. The assay was immunoSEQ multiplex PCR, and TCRdb's table has in-frame clones only and misses some. Here the sample spans roughly 220,000 clones, about four fifths being singletons. Comment on this clone: What it recognizes is unknown.

The chain uses TRBV9 and TRBJ2-3; possible D gene TRBD2, 7 bases. This receptor was identified in a man between 25 and 39 years old in good health and CMV-seronegative. Sequenced material: PBMCs. The CDR3 DNA reads TGTGCCAGCAGCGTTGGGGGGGGGCCGGTCAAAGATACGCAGTATTTT. This codes for CASSVGGGPVKDTQYF.